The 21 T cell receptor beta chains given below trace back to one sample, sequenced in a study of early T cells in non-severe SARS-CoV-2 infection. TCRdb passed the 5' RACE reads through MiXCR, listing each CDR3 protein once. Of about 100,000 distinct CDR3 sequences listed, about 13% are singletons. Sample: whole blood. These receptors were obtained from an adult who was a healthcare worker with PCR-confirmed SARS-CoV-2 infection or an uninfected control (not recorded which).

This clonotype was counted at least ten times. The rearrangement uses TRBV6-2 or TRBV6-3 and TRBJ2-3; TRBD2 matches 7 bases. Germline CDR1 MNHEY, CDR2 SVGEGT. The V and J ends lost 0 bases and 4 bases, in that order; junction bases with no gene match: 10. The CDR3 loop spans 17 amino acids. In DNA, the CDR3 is TGTGCCAGCAGTTACTCGAACTCGGCCAGCGGGGCAGATACGCAGTATTTT. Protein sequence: CASSYSNSASGADTQYF.

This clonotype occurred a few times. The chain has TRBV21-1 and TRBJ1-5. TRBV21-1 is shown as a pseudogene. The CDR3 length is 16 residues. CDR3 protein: CASSKERGRCNQPQHF. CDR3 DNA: TGTGCCAGCAGCAAAGAACGGGGGAGGTGCAATCAGCCCCAGCATTTT.

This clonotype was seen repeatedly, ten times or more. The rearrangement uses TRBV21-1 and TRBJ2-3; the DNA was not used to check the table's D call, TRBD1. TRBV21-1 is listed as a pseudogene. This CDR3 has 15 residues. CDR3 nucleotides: TGTGCCAGCAGCAAAGGGGACAGGGACACAGATACGCAGTATTTT. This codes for CASSKGDRDTDTQYF.

CDR3 in amino acids: CSVELGGGPDEQFF. The DNA for the CDR3 is TGCAGCGTTGAATTGGGCGGGGGACCCGATGAGCAGTTCTTC. This chain connects TRBV29-1 to TRBJ2-1, with 7 bases fitting TRBD2. The CDR3 loop spans 14 amino acids. Germline V lookup: CDR1 SQVTM, CDR2 ANQGSEA. J gave up 8 bases and V 2 bases, and 9 bases lay outside the gene matches.

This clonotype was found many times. As DNA, the CDR3 is TGCAGTGCTAGGGGACAGGGGCAAAATTCACCCCTCCACTTT. Its translation is CSARGQGQNSPLHF. The V gene is TRBV20-1, the J gene TRBJ1-6; 10 bases line up with TRBD1. CDR3 size: 14 residues. Trimming at V came to 3 bases and at J to 7 bases, leaving 3 bases not matched to a gene. Germline assignment: CDR1 DFQATT and CDR2 SNEGSKA (reference sequence).

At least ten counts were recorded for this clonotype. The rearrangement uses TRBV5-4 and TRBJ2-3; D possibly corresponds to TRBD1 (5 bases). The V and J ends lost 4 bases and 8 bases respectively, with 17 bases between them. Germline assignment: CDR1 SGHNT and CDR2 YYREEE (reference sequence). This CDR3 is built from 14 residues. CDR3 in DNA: TGTGCCAGCAGCCTGACAGCCAGTGGGGCTACGCAGTATTTT. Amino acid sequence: CASSLTASGATQYF.

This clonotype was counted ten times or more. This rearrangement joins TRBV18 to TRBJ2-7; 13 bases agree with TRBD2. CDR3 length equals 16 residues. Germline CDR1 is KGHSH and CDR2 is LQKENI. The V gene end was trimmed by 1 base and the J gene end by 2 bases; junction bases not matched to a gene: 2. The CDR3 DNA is TGTGCCAGCTCACCACGTGGGACTAGCGGGACCTACGAGCAGTACTTC. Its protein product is CASSPRGTSGTYEQYF.

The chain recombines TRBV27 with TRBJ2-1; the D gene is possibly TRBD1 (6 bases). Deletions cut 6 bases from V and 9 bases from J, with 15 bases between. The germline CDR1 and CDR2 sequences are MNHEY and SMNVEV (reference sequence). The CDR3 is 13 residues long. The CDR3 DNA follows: TGTGCCAGCAGCCAACAGGGTAGAGCTGAGCAGTTCTTC. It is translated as CASSQQGRAEQFF.

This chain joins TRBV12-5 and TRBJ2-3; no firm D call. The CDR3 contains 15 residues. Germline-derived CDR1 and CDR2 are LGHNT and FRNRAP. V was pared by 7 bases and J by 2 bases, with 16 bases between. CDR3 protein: CASALGGPPTDTQYF. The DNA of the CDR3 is TGTGCTAGTGCCCTCGGTGGACCACCCACAGATACGCAGTATTTT.

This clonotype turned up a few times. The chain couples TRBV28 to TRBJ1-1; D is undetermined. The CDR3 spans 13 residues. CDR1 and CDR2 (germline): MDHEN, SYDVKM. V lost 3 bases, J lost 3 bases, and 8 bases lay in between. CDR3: CASSLTEDTEAFF. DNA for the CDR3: TGTGCCAGCAGTTTGACGGAGGACACTGAAGCTTTCTTT.

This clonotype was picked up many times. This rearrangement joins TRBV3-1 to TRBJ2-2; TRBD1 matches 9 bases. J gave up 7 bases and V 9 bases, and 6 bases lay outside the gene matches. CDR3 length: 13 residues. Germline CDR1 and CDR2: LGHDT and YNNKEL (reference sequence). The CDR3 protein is CASNRGRSGELFF. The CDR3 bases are TGTGCCAGTAACAGGGGGCGCAGCGGGGAGCTGTTTTTT.

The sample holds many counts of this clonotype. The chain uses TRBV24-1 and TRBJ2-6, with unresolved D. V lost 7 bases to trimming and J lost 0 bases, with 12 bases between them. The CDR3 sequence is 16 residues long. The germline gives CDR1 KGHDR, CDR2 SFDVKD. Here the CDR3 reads CATSLGGSSGANVLTF. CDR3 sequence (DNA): TGTGCCACCAGCTTGGGTGGTAGCTCTGGGGCCAACGTCCTGACTTTC.

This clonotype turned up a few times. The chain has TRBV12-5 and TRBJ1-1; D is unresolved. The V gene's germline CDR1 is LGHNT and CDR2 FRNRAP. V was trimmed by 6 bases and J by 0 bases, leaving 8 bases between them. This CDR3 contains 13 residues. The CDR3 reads CASGLTLNTEAFF. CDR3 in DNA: TGTGCTAGTGGCCTAACACTGAACACTGAAGCTTTCTTT. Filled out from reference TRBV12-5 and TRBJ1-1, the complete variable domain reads DARVTQTPRHKVTEMGQEVTMRCQPILGHNTVFWYRQTMMQGLELLAYFRNRAPLDDSGMPKDRFSAEMPDATLATLKIQPSEPRDSAVYFCASGLTLNTEAFFGQGTRLTVV.

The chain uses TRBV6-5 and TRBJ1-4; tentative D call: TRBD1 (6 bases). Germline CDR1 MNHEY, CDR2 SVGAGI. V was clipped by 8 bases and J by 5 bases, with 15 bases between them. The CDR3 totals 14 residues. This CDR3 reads CASSLDRLNEKLFF. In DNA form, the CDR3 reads TGTGCCAGCTCCCTTGACAGGCTGAATGAAAAACTGTTTTTT.

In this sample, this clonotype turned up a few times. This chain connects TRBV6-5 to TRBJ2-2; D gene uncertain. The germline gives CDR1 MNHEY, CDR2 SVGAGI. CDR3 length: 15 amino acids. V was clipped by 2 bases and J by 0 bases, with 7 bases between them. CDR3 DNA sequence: TGTGCCAGCAGTTACACGGATCCGAACACCGGGGAGCTGTTTTTT. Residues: CASSYTDPNTGELFF.

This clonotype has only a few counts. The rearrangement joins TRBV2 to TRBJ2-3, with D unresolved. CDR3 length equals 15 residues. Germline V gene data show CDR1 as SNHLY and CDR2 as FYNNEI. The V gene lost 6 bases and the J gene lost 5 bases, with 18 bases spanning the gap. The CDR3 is CASSSPPAGGDTQYF. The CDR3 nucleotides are TGTGCCAGCAGCTCCCCCCCGGCAGGTGGAGATACGCAGTATTTT.

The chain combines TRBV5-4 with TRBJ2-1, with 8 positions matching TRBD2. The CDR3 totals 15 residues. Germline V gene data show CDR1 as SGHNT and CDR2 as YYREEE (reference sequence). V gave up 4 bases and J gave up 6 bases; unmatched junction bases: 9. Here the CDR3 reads CASSDGTRGLNEQFF. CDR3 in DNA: TGTGCCAGCAGCGACGGGACTAGAGGACTCAATGAGCAGTTCTTC.

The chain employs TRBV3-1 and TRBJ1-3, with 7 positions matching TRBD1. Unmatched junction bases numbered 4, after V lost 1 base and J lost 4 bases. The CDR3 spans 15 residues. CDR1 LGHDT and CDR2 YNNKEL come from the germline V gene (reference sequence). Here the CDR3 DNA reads TGTGCCAGCAGCCAAGGAGGGACAGCCGGAAACACCATATATTTT. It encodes CASSQGGTAGNTIYF.

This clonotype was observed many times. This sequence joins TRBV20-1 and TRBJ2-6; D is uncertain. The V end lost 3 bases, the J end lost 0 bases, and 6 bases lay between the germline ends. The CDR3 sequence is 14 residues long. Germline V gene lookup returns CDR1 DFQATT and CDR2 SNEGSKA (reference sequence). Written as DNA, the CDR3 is TGCAGTGCTAGGGATAACTCTGGGGCCAACGTCCTGACTTTC. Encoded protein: CSARDNSGANVLTF.

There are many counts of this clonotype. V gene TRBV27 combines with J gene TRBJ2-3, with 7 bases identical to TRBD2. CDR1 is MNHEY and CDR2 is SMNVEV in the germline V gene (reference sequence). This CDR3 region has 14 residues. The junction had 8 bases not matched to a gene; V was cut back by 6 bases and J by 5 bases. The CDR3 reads CASRAGLKGDTQYF. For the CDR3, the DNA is TGTGCCAGCAGAGCGGGGCTAAAGGGAGATACGCAGTATTTT.

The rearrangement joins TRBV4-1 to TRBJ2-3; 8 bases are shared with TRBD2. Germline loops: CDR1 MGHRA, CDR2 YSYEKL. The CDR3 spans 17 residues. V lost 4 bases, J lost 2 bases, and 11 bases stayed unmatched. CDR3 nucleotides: TGCGCCAGCAGCCCTCGAACGACTAGCGCTTACACAGATACGCAGTATTTT. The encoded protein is CASSPRTTSAYTDTQYF.